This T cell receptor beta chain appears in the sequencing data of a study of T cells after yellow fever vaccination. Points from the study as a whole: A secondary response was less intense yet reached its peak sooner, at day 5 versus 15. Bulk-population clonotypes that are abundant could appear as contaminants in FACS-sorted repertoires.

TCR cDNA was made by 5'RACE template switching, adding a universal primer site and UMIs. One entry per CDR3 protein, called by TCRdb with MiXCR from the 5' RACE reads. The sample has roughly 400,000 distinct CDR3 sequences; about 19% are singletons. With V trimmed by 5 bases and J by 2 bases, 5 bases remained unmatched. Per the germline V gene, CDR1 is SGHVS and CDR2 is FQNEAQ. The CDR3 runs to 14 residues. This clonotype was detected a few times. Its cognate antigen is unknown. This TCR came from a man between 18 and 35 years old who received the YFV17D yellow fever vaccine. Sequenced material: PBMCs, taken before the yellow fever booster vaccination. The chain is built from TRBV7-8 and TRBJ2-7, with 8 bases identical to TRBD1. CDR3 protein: CASSQTGDPYEQYF. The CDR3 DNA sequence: TGTGCCAGCAGCCAGACAGGGGATCCCTACGAGCAGTACTTC.